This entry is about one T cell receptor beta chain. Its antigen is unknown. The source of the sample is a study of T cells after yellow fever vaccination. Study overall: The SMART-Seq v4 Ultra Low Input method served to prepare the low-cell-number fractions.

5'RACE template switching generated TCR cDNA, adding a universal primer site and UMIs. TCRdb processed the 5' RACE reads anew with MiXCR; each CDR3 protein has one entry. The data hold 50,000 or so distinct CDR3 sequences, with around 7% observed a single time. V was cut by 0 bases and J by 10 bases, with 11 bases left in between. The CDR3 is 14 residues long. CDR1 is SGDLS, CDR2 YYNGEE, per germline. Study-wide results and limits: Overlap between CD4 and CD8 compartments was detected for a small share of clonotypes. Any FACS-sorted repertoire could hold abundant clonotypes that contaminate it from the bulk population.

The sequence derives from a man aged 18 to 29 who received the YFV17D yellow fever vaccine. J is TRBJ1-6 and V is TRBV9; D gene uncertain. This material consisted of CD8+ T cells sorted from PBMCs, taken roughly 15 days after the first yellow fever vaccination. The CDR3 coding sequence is TGTGCCAGCAGCGTAGACAGTTACCGGTCACCCCTCCACTTT. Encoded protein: CASSVDSYRSPLHF.